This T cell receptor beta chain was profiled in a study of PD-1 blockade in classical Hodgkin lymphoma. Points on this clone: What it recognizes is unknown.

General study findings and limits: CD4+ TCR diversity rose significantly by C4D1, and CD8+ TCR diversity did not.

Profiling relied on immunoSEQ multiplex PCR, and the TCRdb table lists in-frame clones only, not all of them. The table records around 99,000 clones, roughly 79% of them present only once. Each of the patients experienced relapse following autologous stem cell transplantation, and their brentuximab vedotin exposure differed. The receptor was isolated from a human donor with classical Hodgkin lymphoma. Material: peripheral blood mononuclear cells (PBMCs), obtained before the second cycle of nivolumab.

This chain's CDR3 is CASSLTRQGTSTDTQYF. The CDR3 DNA follows: TGTGCCAGCAGCCTCACGCGACAGGGCACTAGCACAGATACGCAGTATTTT. The gene calls are TRBV7-6 and TRBJ2-3; 7 nucleotides match TRBD1. The CDR3 sequence is 17 residues long. Germline CDR1 SGHVS, CDR2 FNYEAQ. The V segment lost 5 bases and the J segment 0 bases; nucleotides outside the gene matches: 11. Filled out from reference TRBV7-6 and TRBJ2-3, the complete variable domain reads GAGVSQSPRYKVTKRGQDVALRCDPISGHVSLYWYRQALGQGPEFLTYFNYEAQQDKSGLPNDRFSAERPEGSISTLTIQRTEQRDSAMYRCASSLTRQGTSTDTQYFGPGTRLTVL.